Listed below are T cell receptor beta chains from one sample, sequenced in a study of cytomegalovirus exposure and HLA in healthy donors. The repertoire was sequenced with immunoSEQ multiplex PCR; TCRdb's copy has only in-frame clones and lacks some. This table has 59,000 or so clones, roughly 89% appearing once. The sequencing sample was made of PBMCs. These receptors were taken from a woman younger than 35 in good health and CMV-seronegative. CDR3s include the opening cysteine and the closing phenylalanine or tryptophan. A D gene is named only where the DNA matches it firmly. Clone size is stated in some rows and not others, as once, few, many or a class when expanded.

cdr3_nt	cdr3_aa	j_call	d_call	v_call	clone_size
TGTGCCAGCAGCCCCGGACTAGCGGGGGAGACCTACGAGCAGTACTTC	CASSPGLAGETYEQYF	TRBJ2-7	TRBD2	TRBV5-4	NA
TGTGCTAGTGCTCCCCCGCGGGGGCCGGATACGCAGTATTTT	CASAPPRGPDTQYF	TRBJ2-3	NA	TRBV12-5	NA
TGTGCCAGCTCACTACAGGCTTCCAATCAGCCCCAGCATTTT	CASSLQASNQPQHF	TRBJ1-5	NA	TRBV18	NA
TGTGCCAGCAGCTTAGTGCAGGGAACCTACGAGCAGTACTTC	CASSLVQGTYEQYF	TRBJ2-7	NA	TRBV7-2	NA
TGTGCCAGTAGTCCGGGGACAGGACTACGCTCTGGAAACACCATATATTTT	CASSPGTGLRSGNTIYF	TRBJ1-3	TRBD1	TRBV19	NA
TGTGCCAGCAGTTACTCGGTCGCAGGGGAGGGAGCTTTCTTT	CASSYSVAGEGAFF	TRBJ1-1	NA	TRBV6-5	NA
TGTGCCAGCAGTGAAGGTTTTAACAGCGGAATATATGGCTACACCTTC	CASSEGFNSGIYGYTF	TRBJ1-2	NA	TRBV25-1	NA
TGTGCCAGCAGTTTTCAGGGGCTCAATGAGCAGTTCTTC	CASSFQGLNEQFF	TRBJ2-1	NA	TRBV27	NA
TGTGCCTGGAGTGTAGTAGGGGGCACTGAAGCTTTCTTT	CAWSVVGGTEAFF	TRBJ1-1	NA	TRBV30	NA
TGCAGCGTCCGCACGACAGTCACTGAAGCTTTCTTT	CSVRTTVTEAFF	TRBJ1-1	NA	TRBV29-1	NA
TGCGCCAGCAGCCAAGGTTGGGAGGGAACCGGGGAGCTGTTTTTT	CASSQGWEGTGELFF	TRBJ2-2	TRBD2	TRBV4-3	NA
TGTGCCAGCTCACCGGGACTAGCGGGAGCCCAAGAGACCCAGTACTTC	CASSPGLAGAQETQYF	TRBJ2-5	TRBD2	TRBV18	NA
TGCGCCAGCAGCCTAACGACTACCCCCCGGTTCAATGAGCAGTTCTTC	CASSLTTTPRFNEQFF	TRBJ2-1	NA	TRBV5-1	NA
TGTGCCACTTACCCTCGGTCCGAGCAGTACTTC	CATYPRSEQYF	TRBJ2-7	NA	TRBV28	NA
TGTGCCATCAGTGGGACTAGTGGGACCCGCTCCTACAATGAGCAGTTCTTC	CAISGTSGTRSYNEQFF	TRBJ2-1	TRBD2	TRBV10-3	NA
TGTGCCATCAGTGAAGGAGGGCCTAGCACAGATACGCAGTATTTT	CAISEGGPSTDTQYF	TRBJ2-3	NA	TRBV10-3	NA
TGTGCCAGCAGTACGGGGTACACAGATACGCAGTATTTT	CASSTGYTDTQYF	TRBJ2-3	NA	TRBV5-6	NA
TGTGCCAGCCCCGGGACTAGCGGAGGCACAGATACGCAGTATTTT	CASPGTSGGTDTQYF	TRBJ2-3	TRBD2	TRBV6-1	NA
TGTGCCTGGAGTGTACTTAGTGATACGCAGTATTTT	CAWSVLSDTQYF	TRBJ2-3	NA	TRBV30	NA
TGTGCCAGCACCCCTGGACTAGTCACAGATACGCAGTATTTT	CASTPGLVTDTQYF	TRBJ2-3	TRBD2	TRBV7-2	NA
TGTGCCAGCAGCTTGTCCTTGGGGGAGGGCAAAAACATTCAGTACTTC	CASSLSLGEGKNIQYF	TRBJ2-4	TRBD2	TRBV5-6	NA
TGTGCCTGGAGTTCTCCCGGGACTTATGGCTACACCTTC	CAWSSPGTYGYTF	TRBJ1-2	NA	TRBV30	NA
TGTGCCAGCTCTCGACAGACTAGCACAGATACGCAGTATTTT	CASSRQTSTDTQYF	TRBJ2-3	NA	TRBV18	NA
TGTGCCAGTAGTATAGGTTCTTACAATGAGCAGTTCTTC	CASSIGSYNEQFF	TRBJ2-1	NA	TRBV19	NA
TGTGCCAGCAAGGCCCTGAGACAGAACACCGGGGAGCTGTTTTTT	CASKALRQNTGELFF	TRBJ2-2	NA	TRBV27	NA
TGCGCCAGCAGCCAAGTTTATTCAGGACTTAGAGTCGAAGAGACCCAGTACTTC	CASSQVYSGLRVEETQYF	TRBJ2-5	NA	TRBV4-1	NA
TGTGCCAGCAGCGTAGACCCGGGATCGTCTTACGAGCAGTACTTC	CASSVDPGSSYEQYF	TRBJ2-7	NA	TRBV9	NA
TGTGCCAGCAATACAGGGACACCGAACACCGGGGAGCTGTTTTTT	CASNTGTPNTGELFF	TRBJ2-2	NA	TRBV6-1	NA
TGTGCCAGCAGTTACCTAGCGGGAGGGCCGGTCGGGGAGCTGTTTTTT	CASSYLAGGPVGELFF	TRBJ2-2	TRBD2	TRBV6-5	NA
TGTGCCAGCAGTGACCAGGGGGTTAGCAATCAGCCCCAGCATTTT	CASSDQGVSNQPQHF	TRBJ1-5	TRBD1	TRBV6-1	NA
TGCGCCAGCAGCCAAGAGGGACTCTTAAATGAAAAACTGTTTTTT	CASSQEGLLNEKLFF	TRBJ1-4	NA	TRBV4-3	NA
TGTGCCAGCAGCTGGACAGTCAATCAGCCCCAGCATTTT	CASSWTVNQPQHF	TRBJ1-5	NA	TRBV5-5	NA
TGTGCCAGCAGCCCTGGAGGGGGCGCGACGTATGGCTACACCTTC	CASSPGGGATYGYTF	TRBJ1-2	TRBD1	TRBV7-2	NA
TGTGCCAGCACCAAGGGGGGGGCCGATGGCTACACCTTC	CASTKGGADGYTF	TRBJ1-2	NA	TRBV6-5	NA
TGTGCCAGCAGTCACGATGTTCCAGGGGTAAATGAGCAGTTCTTC	CASSHDVPGVNEQFF	TRBJ2-1	NA	TRBV6-6	once
TGCAGCGTTGCGGGGTCAGATACGCAGTATTTT	CSVAGSDTQYF	TRBJ2-3	NA	TRBV29-1	NA
TGTGCCAGCAGCTTGGGGACTAGCGGGGTTTACAATGAGCAGTTCTTC	CASSLGTSGVYNEQFF	TRBJ2-1	TRBD2	TRBV11-2	once
TGTGCCAGCAGTGGGGGGCAGCTTCCCTACAACTTTGAAGCTTTCTTT	CASSGGQLPYNFEAFF	TRBJ1-1	NA	TRBV6-1	NA
TGCGCCAGCAGCCAAGATGGGCTAGCGGGAAGGACAGATACGCAGTATTTT	CASSQDGLAGRTDTQYF	TRBJ2-3	TRBD2	TRBV4-1	NA
TGTGCCAGCAGTGAAGGGGCCCAAGAGACCCAGTACTTC	CASSEGAQETQYF	TRBJ2-5	NA	TRBV25-1	NA
TGTGCCAGCAGCTCGACGAGGGGGCGACACGAGCAGTACTTC	CASSSTRGRHEQYF	TRBJ2-7	TRBD1	TRBV13	NA
TGTGCCAGCACCCTACAGGGGGCCAGCACAGATACGCAGTATTTT	CASTLQGASTDTQYF	TRBJ2-3	TRBD1	TRBV5-5	NA
TGTGCCAGTAGTATCCGTACAGGGGAAACCTATGGCTACACCTTC	CASSIRTGETYGYTF	TRBJ1-2	TRBD1	TRBV19	few
TGCGCCAGCAGCCCAGGACACCAGAACACTGAAGCTTTCTTT	CASSPGHQNTEAFF	TRBJ1-1	NA	TRBV4-1	NA
TGCGCCAGCATGCCACAGGGATGGAATAATGAAAAACTGTTTTTT	CASMPQGWNNEKLFF	TRBJ1-4	NA	TRBV10-2	NA
TGTGCCAGCAGCATCGGGACAGGGGGTCTGGGCACTGAAGCTTTCTTT	CASSIGTGGLGTEAFF	TRBJ1-1	TRBD1	TRBV9	NA
TGCGCCAGCAGTGAGGCTAGCGGGGAGGGCGAGCAGTACTTC	CASSEASGEGEQYF	TRBJ2-7	TRBD2	TRBV10-2	NA
TGTGCCAGCAGCCGTAACTTGGGGGGATGGCTAGCCTACGAGCAGTACTTC	CASSRNLGGWLAYEQYF	TRBJ2-7	NA	TRBV5-5	NA
TGTGCCAGCAGGTCCAGCGGGACAACAAACAATGAGCAGTTCTTC	CASRSSGTTNNEQFF	TRBJ2-1	NA	TRBV28	NA
TGTGCCAGCAGCTTGTCGGACACTGAAGCTTTCTTT	CASSLSDTEAFF	TRBJ1-1	NA	TRBV5-5	NA
TGTGCCACCAGCAGAGATCGCGGACTAATACTACTAGCGGGGGGCCCGGCGGGAGATACGCAGTATTTT	CATSRDRGLILLAGGPAGDTQYF	TRBJ2-3	TRBD2	TRBV15	NA
TGTGCCAGCAGTTTAGACTTTCCCAATGAGCAGTTCTTC	CASSLDFPNEQFF	TRBJ2-1	NA	TRBV27	NA